This TCR beta chain was sequenced in a study of control samples from healthy donors and cancer patients. TCRdb's table, derived via immunoSEQ multiplex PCR, lists solely in-frame clones and lacks some. The sample includes tens of thousands of clones, approximately 90% of them seen just once. In germline, CDR1 is SNHLY, CDR2 FYNNEI. The CDR3 consists of 13 residues. Trimming pared 11 bases from V and 2 bases from J, leaving 10 bases between. The gene calls are TRBV2 and TRBJ2-6; D is undetermined. This TCR derives from a woman in her 50s in good health. Input material: blood. The CDR3 DNA sequence: TGTGCCCGACAAATCGCTGGGGCCAACGTCCTGACTTTC. It yields the protein CARQIAGANVLTF.